This TCR beta chain was identified in a study of shared clonotypes between healthy human individuals. Study-level results: Sampling was confined to blood; repertoires within tissues likely differ. Generation probabilities of non-shared clonotypes were lower (relative to those shared by all four donors).

A few counts support this clone. The antigen remains unidentified. Libraries were prepared by immunoSEQ multiplex PCR; TCRdb keeps only in-frame clonotypes and omits some of them. The sample lists about 2.4 million clones, 93% occurring once. V was shortened by 6 bases and J by 5 bases, with 11 bases between the two germline ends. The CDR3 sequence is 13 residues long. From germline, CDR1 is LNHDA and CDR2 SQIVND (reference sequence). The sequenced material came from naive CD4+ T cells from PBMCs. The subset: CD45RA+ positively selected. The receptor comes from a man between 18 and 35 years old in good health. Some clones in this sample may be carry-over from other donors' samples. The genes are TRBV19 and TRBJ1-5, with a tentative D call TRBD1 (6 bases). The DNA of the CDR3 is TGTGCCAGTAGGAGCAGGGGAGATCAGCCCCAGCATTTT. Its translation: CASRSRGDQPQHF.